The 30 T cell receptor beta chains given below trace back to one sample, sequenced in a study of tumor-infiltrating lymphocytes in localized non-small cell lung cancer. Profiled with immunoSEQ multiplex PCR; TCRdb holds only in-frame clones, not every one. The data show fewer than 15,000 clones, about 80% seen once. The sample was uninvolved lung tissue not adjacent to the tumor. All receptors derive from a human donor with non-small cell lung cancer.

The chain uses TRBV7-3 and TRBJ1-2; D is possibly TRBD1 (5 bases). V lost 5 bases to trimming and J lost 4 bases, with 20 bases between them. The V gene's germline CDR1 is SGHTA and CDR2 FQGTGA. This CDR3 has 16 residues. CDR3 coding DNA: TGTGCCAGCAGCACACAAGGTTCGGGGGACGGCTATGGCTACACCTTC. Amino acid sequence: CASSTQGSGDGYGYTF.

This clone was found once. The chain has TRBV2 and TRBJ1-1, with D tentatively TRBD1 (5 bases). The ends were cut back, 4 bases at V and 2 bases at J, with 8 bases in the middle. The CDR3 is made up of 13 amino acids. In germline, CDR1 is SNHLY, CDR2 FYNNEI. CDR3 nucleotide sequence: TGTGCCAGCAGTGGGGACTTTAACACTGAAGCTTTCTTT. It codes for CASSGDFNTEAFF.

This clone has just a few counts. This rearrangement joins TRBV5-1 to TRBJ1-1; unclear D gene. Germline V gives CDR1 SGHRS, CDR2 YFSETQ. This CDR3 comprises 14 residues. The V and J ends lost 0 bases and 7 bases respectively, with 13 bases between them. CDR3 in DNA: TGCGCCAGCAGCTTGGAGGAAATCGCTTTTGAAGCTTTCTTT. Its translation is CASSLEEIAFEAFF. Filled out from reference TRBV5-1 and TRBJ1-1, the complete variable domain reads KAGVTQTPRYLIKTRGQQVTLSCSPISGHRSVSWYQQTPGQGLQFLFEYFSETQRNKGNFPGRFSGRQFSNSRSEMNVSTLELGDSALYLCASSLEEIAFEAFFGQGTRLTVV.

CDR3 region: CSVGRPSVDYGYTF. CDR3 DNA: TGCAGCGTCGGCAGGCCGAGTGTGGACTATGGCTACACCTTC. V and J are TRBV29-1 and TRBJ1-2; the D is unclear. V was trimmed by 6 bases and J by 3 bases, leaving 17 bases between them. Germline CDR1 and CDR2: SQVTM and ANQGSEA. The CDR3 is 14 amino acids.

This clone has only a few counts. This chain links TRBV6-5 with TRBJ2-3, with TRBD1 matching over 9 bases. The CDR3 runs to 15 residues. V was pared by 6 bases and J by 4 bases, with 8 bases of the junction left unmatched. From germline, CDR1 is MNHEY and CDR2 SVGAGI. DNA for the CDR3: TGTGCCAGCAGGCCAACAGGGGGCCCCCCAGATACGCAGTATTTT. Translation: CASRPTGGPPDTQYF.

The chain employs TRBV5-8 and TRBJ2-3; no reliable D call. Germline V gene sequence: CDR1 SGHTS, CDR2 YDEGEE. Trimming shortened V by 1 base and J by 5 bases, and 11 bases separated the two germline ends. This CDR3 has 14 amino acids. Here the CDR3 reads CASSLFLHGDTQYF. CDR3 coding DNA: TGTGCCAGCAGCTTGTTCCTTCACGGAGATACGCAGTATTTT.

The V call is TRBV6-5, the J call TRBJ2-1, with D unclear. Per the germline V gene, CDR1 is MNHEY and CDR2 is SVGAGI. Trimming left V 0 bases short and J 10 bases short, with 10 bases between. The CDR3 has 13 residues. The chain's CDR3 is CASSYSRALEQFF. The DNA of the CDR3 is TGTGCCAGCAGTTACTCTAGGGCCTTGGAGCAGTTCTTC.

The chain recombines TRBV18 with TRBJ2-7; a possible D gene is TRBD1 (6 bases). The CDR3 runs to 12 residues. Trimming stripped 7 bases from V and 7 bases from J, with 14 bases between. CDR1 KGHSH and CDR2 LQKENI come from the germline V gene. The CDR3 bases are TGTGCCAGCTTACGAACAGGGAGTGAGCAGTACTTC. Its translation is CASLRTGSEQYF.

This chain links TRBV7-2 with TRBJ1-5; D is undetermined. Trimming pared 2 bases from V and 7 bases from J, leaving 6 bases between. This CDR3 has 12 amino acids. Looked up from germline, CDR1 is SGHTA and CDR2 is FQGNSA. CDR3 amino acids: CASSLMGQPQHF. The CDR3 region has the DNA TGTGCCAGCAGCTTAATGGGACAGCCCCAGCATTTT.

This chain joins TRBV7-3 and TRBJ2-5; tentatively, D is TRBD2 (5 bases). V shed 5 bases and J shed 5 bases, with 18 bases lying between them. This CDR3 has 15 amino acids. From germline, CDR1 is SGHTA and CDR2 FQGTGA. The CDR3 DNA is TGTGCCAGCAGCCATGGTGTTAGCGAAGTGGAGACCCAGTACTTC. It translates to CASSHGVSEVETQYF.

V gene TRBV5-6 combines with J gene TRBJ2-2; D not certain. The V end was cut by 2 bases, the J end by 11 bases, with 10 bases between. The CDR3 is 12 amino acids. Germline-derived CDR1 and CDR2 are SGHDT and YYEEEE. The CDR3 loop is CASSFEFTELFF. The CDR3 nucleotides read TGTGCCAGCAGCTTCGAGTTCACCGAGCTGTTTTTT. Looking up the rest from reference TRBV5-6 and TRBJ2-2 gives the full variable domain: DAGVTQSPTHLIKTRGQQVTLRCSPKSGHDTVSWYQQALGQGPQFIFQYYEEEERQRGNFPDRFSGHQFPNYSSELNVNALLLGDSALYLCASSFEFTELFFGEGSRLTVL.

The rearrangement joins TRBV28 to TRBJ1-2; D is possibly TRBD1 (5 bases). The CDR3 loop spans 16 amino acids. Germline assignment: CDR1 MDHEN and CDR2 SYDVKM. The V end lost 4 bases, the J end lost 8 bases, and 23 bases lay between the germline ends. In DNA, the CDR3 is TGTGCCAGCAGTTCAAAGGGCCTGGGTCCTGGGGCGGGCTACACCTTC. Its translation is CASSSKGLGPGAGYTF.

This sequence joins TRBV27 and TRBJ2-5; 7 bases are a match to TRBD1. Germline CDR1 is MNHEY and CDR2 is SMNVEV (reference sequence). The CDR3 loop spans 14 amino acids. V shed 6 bases and J 2 bases; nucleotides not matched to a gene: 6. CDR3 coding DNA: TGTGCCAGCAGACTGACAGGGAATCAAGAGACCCAGTACTTC. Amino acid sequence: CASRLTGNQETQYF.

J is TRBJ1-2 and V is TRBV28; tentatively, D is TRBD1 (6 bases). V was cut by 8 bases and J by 4 bases, with 17 bases left in between. Germline CDR1 and CDR2: MDHEN and SYDVKM. The CDR3 sequence is 14 residues long. Here the CDR3 reads CASLAQGAPYGYTF. CDR3 coding DNA: TGTGCCAGCCTGGCACAGGGAGCTCCCTATGGCTACACCTTC.

The chain couples TRBV7-2 to TRBJ2-2; 9 nucleotides match TRBD2. The CDR3 is 16 amino acids. With V trimmed by 5 bases and J by 7 bases, 11 bases remained unmatched. The germline V gene has CDR1 SGHTA and CDR2 FQGNSA. CDR3 in DNA: TGTGCCAGCAGCCTTGTTAGCGGGGGAGGAAACGGGGAGCTGTTTTTT. As protein: CASSLVSGGGNGELFF.

This clone occurred a few times. The same CDR3 is also encoded by other DNA sequences in this sample. V usage is TRBV6-5 and J usage is TRBJ2-1; TRBD2 matches at 9 bases. There are 15 residues in the CDR3. Trimming at V came to 6 bases and at J to 0 bases, leaving 3 bases not matched to a gene. CDR1 MNHEY and CDR2 SVGAGI come from the germline V gene. For the CDR3, the DNA is TGTGCCAGCAGGACTAGCGGTTCCTCCTACAATGAGCAGTTCTTC. Translated, it gives CASRTSGSSYNEQFF.

This chain links TRBV7-9 with TRBJ1-4; tentative D call: TRBD1 (6 bases). Germline values: CDR1 SEHNR, CDR2 FQNEAQ (reference sequence). V was trimmed by 8 bases and J by 17 bases, leaving 24 bases between them. This CDR3 comprises 13 residues. The CDR3 loop is CASAKEVGGTPFF. The CDR3 nucleotides are TGTGCCAGCGCTAAGGAGGTTGGGGGCACTCCCTTTTTT.

Note on this clone: At one end, the junction sequence differs from germline, possibly due to a read error. This sequence joins TRBV4-3 and TRBJ2-1; 10 bases map to TRBD2. This CDR3 is 16 amino acids long. Per the germline V gene, CDR1 is LGHNA and CDR2 is YSLEER. CDR3 amino acids: CASSQDGSGGAFEKIF. The CDR3 DNA is TGCGCCAGCAGCCAAGATGGGAGCGGGGGGGCCTTTGAGAAGATCTTC.

Sample share makes this clone medium-sized. The chain links TRBV7-2 to TRBJ1-2; TRBD1 matches at 10 bases. CDR3 size: 15 residues. Germline V CDR1 and CDR2: SGHTA, FQGNSA. V was clipped by 5 bases and J by 4 bases; unmatched bases: 7. The CDR3 sequence is CASSPSGTGAYGYTF. In DNA, the CDR3 is TGTGCCAGCAGCCCCTCCGGGACAGGGGCCTATGGCTACACCTTC.

This clone was recorded a few times. The genes are TRBV28 and TRBJ2-4; 8 nucleotides match TRBD1. CDR1 MDHEN and CDR2 SYDVKM come from the germline V gene. Trimming cost V 6 bases and J 8 bases; bases outside gene matches: 6. The CDR3 length is 13 residues. CDR3 amino acids: CASRLQGADIQYF. CDR3 coding DNA: TGTGCCAGCAGGCTTCAGGGGGCTGACATTCAGTACTTC.

Of note for this clone: Its ends do not fully match the called genes, so a read error is possible. This chain links TRBV7-2 with TRBJ1-2; no reliable D call. The CDR3 length is 15 residues. CDR1 SGHTA and CDR2 FQGNSA come from the germline V gene. CDR3 sequence: CASSQDPNSQRGYTF. The CDR3 DNA sequence: TGCGCCAGCAGCCAAGATCCTAACTCACAGCGTGGCTACACCTTC.

V usage is TRBV2 and J usage is TRBJ1-5, with D hard to call. CDR1 is SNHLY and CDR2 is FYNNEI in the germline V gene. The CDR3 loop spans 13 amino acids. The V end was cut by 2 bases, the J end by 6 bases, with 8 bases between. CDR3: CASSELGFQPQHF. CDR3 DNA: TGTGCCAGCAGTGAATTGGGTTTTCAGCCCCAGCATTTT.

The rearrangement uses TRBV4-1 and TRBJ2-7, with 13 bases lining up with TRBD2. CDR3 length: 15 residues. The germline CDR1 and CDR2 sequences are MGHRA and YSYEKL. With V trimmed by 4 bases and J by 2 bases, 2 bases remained unmatched. The chain's CDR3 is CASSRTSGRAYEQYF. The CDR3 coding sequence is TGCGCCAGCAGCCGAACTAGCGGGAGGGCCTACGAGCAGTACTTC.

The chain joins TRBV30 to TRBJ1-5; 7 nucleotides match TRBD1. Germline V CDR1 and CDR2: GTSNPN, SVGIG (reference sequence). The CDR3 length is 15 residues. V shed 2 bases, J shed 7 bases, and the junction held 11 bases outside the gene matches. The CDR3 bases are TGTGCCTGGAGTTTTCTGCAGGGGGAAGGACAGCCCCAGCATTTT. Its translation: CAWSFLQGEGQPQHF.

This clone has just one count. The CDR3 DNA reads as TGTGCCAGCAGCTTAGGGGCGGGGGTTACAGAGCAGTACTTC. This codes for CASSLGAGVTEQYF. The chain recombines TRBV7-2 with TRBJ2-7; 7 bases fit TRBD2. Germline lookup yields CDR1 SGHTA and CDR2 FQGNSA. The CDR3 length is 14 residues. The V and J ends lost 1 base and 7 bases, in that order; junction bases with no gene match: 7.

The chain has TRBV6-5 and TRBJ2-5; possibly TRBD1 for D (6 bases). CDR1 MNHEY and CDR2 SVGAGI come from the germline V gene. Trimming cost V 6 bases and J 5 bases, with 7 bases left between them. This CDR3 region has 11 residues. The CDR3 here is CASRGGETQYF. The CDR3 DNA sequence: TGTGCCAGCAGAGGGGGTGAGACCCAGTACTTC.

V usage is TRBV4-1 and J usage is TRBJ2-7, with D perhaps being TRBD1 or TRBD2 (5 bases each). The ends were cut back, 5 bases at V and 8 bases at J, with 16 bases in the middle. Per the germline V gene, CDR1 is MGHRA and CDR2 is YSYEKL. This CDR3 comprises 13 residues. CDR3 coding DNA: TGCGCCAGCAGCGGGGACCGCGCAGCCCAGCAGTACTTC. Protein product: CASSGDRAAQQYF.

The chain couples TRBV19 to TRBJ1-5, with D hard to call. Germline V gene sequence: CDR1 LNHDA, CDR2 SQIVND (reference sequence). The CDR3 extends over 14 amino acids. Trimming took off 3 bases at V and 4 bases at J, with 10 bases between the two ends. This CDR3 reads CASSIAKANQPQHF. CDR3 coding DNA: TGTGCCAGTAGTATTGCCAAGGCTAATCAGCCCCAGCATTTT.

The chain recombines TRBV7-2 with TRBJ1-2; 9 nucleotides match TRBD1. V gave up 4 bases and J gave up 4 bases; unmatched junction bases: 4. Germline V gene lookup returns CDR1 SGHTA and CDR2 FQGNSA. This CDR3 contains 14 residues. The CDR3 coding sequence is TGTGCCAGCAGCTCGGACAGGGGAGGCTATGGCTACACCTTC. Protein: CASSSDRGGYGYTF.

With regard to this clone: At one end the junction does not follow the germline gene, possibly because of a read error. The chain carries TRBV7-2 and TRBJ1-1; 7 bases are shared with TRBD1. CDR1 is SGHTA, CDR2 FQGNSA, per germline. The CDR3 sequence is 14 residues long. The CDR3 sequence is CASSSGQWNPEAFF. CDR3 bases: TGTGCCAGCAGCTCGGGACAGTGGAACCCTGAAGCTTTCTTT.